A selection of T cell receptor beta chains follows, all from one sample in a study of radiation and T cells in renal cell carcinoma. Data came from immunoSEQ multiplex PCR; TCRdb stores just in-frame clones and leaves some out. The top ten clones hold around 11% of a sample with around 180,000 clones, 88% of them seen once. Specimen: blood, collected from a patient whose treatment included radiotherapy and nephrectomy. All receptors come from a woman aged 50 to 60 with renal cell carcinoma. Both conserved end residues are part of each CDR3. The D gene is left open where the match is weak. Only some rows state a clone size, as once, few, many or a class for expanded clones.

TRBJ1-3 | NA | NA | TRBV18 | TGTGCCAGCTCACCGTCCGAGCTAAACACCATATATTTT | CASSPSELNTIYF
TRBJ2-5 | TRBD1 | NA | TRBV29-1 | TGCAGCGTTCGGGCAGGGGGTACGGAGACCCAGTACTTC | CSVRAGGTETQYF
TRBJ1-2 | TRBD1 | NA | TRBV7-9 | TGTGCCAGCAGCTTAGTCGGGACAGCCACCTATGGCTACACCTTC | CASSLVGTATYGYTF
TRBJ2-5 | TRBD1 | once | TRBV5-1 | TGCGCCAGCAGCGCGGACAGGGCAGGTTATCAAGAGACCCAGTACTTC | CASSADRAGYQETQYF
TRBJ2-5 | TRBD2 | NA | TRBV2 | TGTGCCAGCAGTGCATCCGGGGGGGTCCAAGAGACCCAGTACTTC | CASSASGGVQETQYF
TRBJ1-4 | NA | few | TRBV5-1 | TGCGCCAGCAGCCCCGGACTCCTAGGGGAAAAACTGTTTTTT | CASSPGLLGEKLFF
TRBJ2-1 | TRBD2 | NA | TRBV5-1 | TGCGCCAGCAGCTCCCTGACTAGCGGGGGATCACAGGAGCAGTTCTTC | CASSSLTSGGSQEQFF
TRBJ1-3 | NA | NA | TRBV6-5 | TGTGCCAGCAGTTACCTCAGTTCCTCTGGAAACACCATATATTTT | CASSYLSSSGNTIYF
TRBJ1-4 | NA | NA | TRBV27 | TGTGCCAGCAGTTTCGCGGGCTTTGAAAAACTGTTTTTT | CASSFAGFEKLFF
TRBJ1-1 | NA | NA | TRBV7-3 | TGTGCCAGCAGCTCTCGGGCCACTGGGCAGGACACTGAAGCTTTCTTT | CASSSRATGQDTEAFF
TRBJ2-3 | NA | NA | TRBV4-1 | TGCGCCAGCAGCCAAACCGGGCACTTCACCCCAGATACGCAGTATTTT | CASSQTGHFTPDTQYF
TRBJ2-2 | TRBD2 | NA | TRBV2 | TGTGCCAGCAAAGCGGGGGGCCAAACCGGGGAGCTGTTTTTT | CASKAGGQTGELFF
TRBJ1-3 | NA | NA | TRBV7-8 | TGTGCCAGCAGCTTAGAACCCGGGGCTGGAAACACCATATATTTT | CASSLEPGAGNTIYF
TRBJ2-5 | TRBD2 | NA | TRBV5-1 | TGCGCCAGCAGCTCCCGGTCGATCAGCGGGGGGGCCGCTCAGGAGACCCAGTACTTC | CASSSRSISGGAAQETQYF
TRBJ1-1 | NA | NA | TRBV2 | TGTGCCAGCAGTGAGGCAGAAGCTTTCTTT | CASSEAEAFF
TRBJ1-5 | NA | NA | TRBV7-6 | TGTGCCAGCAGCGCCAGCGGGGGGGTAAATCAGCCCCAGCATTTT | CASSASGGVNQPQHF
TRBJ2-3 | NA | NA | TRBV15 | TGTGCCACCAGCAGGGACAGCACAGATACGCAGTATTTT | CATSRDSTDTQYF
TRBJ2-5 | NA | few | TRBV7-2 | TGTGCCAGCAGCTTAGGTGGGCGGGCAGAGACCCAGTACTTC | CASSLGGRAETQYF
TRBJ1-1 | TRBD1 | NA | TRBV13 | TGTGCCAGCAGCTTCATAACAGGGGGAAGCACTGAAGCTTTCTTT | CASSFITGGSTEAFF
TRBJ2-2 | NA | NA | TRBV15 | TGTGCCACCAGCAGAGATTATGGGGGGGGCAGCACCGGGGAGCTGTTTTTT | CATSRDYGGGSTGELFF
TRBJ1-5 | TRBD1 | NA | TRBV18 | TGTGCCAGCTCACAGGACAGGGGATGGGGCAATCAGCCCCAGCATTTT | CASSQDRGWGNQPQHF
TRBJ2-3 | TRBD2 | NA | TRBV30 | TGTGCCTGGAGTAAGGGAGCGGGGAACACAGATACGCAGTATTTT | CAWSKGAGNTDTQYF
TRBJ2-5 | NA | NA | TRBV9 | TGTGCCAGCACCGTTGGGGGGCTCGGCGAGACCCAGTACTTC | CASTVGGLGETQYF
TRBJ1-4 | TRBD1 | NA | TRBV30 | TGTGCCTGGACGGGACAGGGTCTTAACTCTGAAAAACTGTTTTTT | CAWTGQGLNSEKLFF
TRBJ1-2 | TRBD1 | NA | TRBV9 | TGTGCCAGCAGCGCCTCCTCGGGACAGGCGTATGGCTACACCTTC | CASSASSGQAYGYTF
TRBJ1-1 | NA | NA | TRBV18 | TGTGCCAGCTCGAGGACGGATAACACTGAAGCTTTCTTT | CASSRTDNTEAFF
TRBJ1-1 | NA | NA | TRBV19 | TGTGCCAGTAGCCCTGGAAGGGCCTCGGCTGAAGCTTTCTTT | CASSPGRASAEAFF
TRBJ2-7 | NA | NA | TRBV5-6 | TGTGCCAGCAGCTTGGGGGCCGCCGAGCAGTACTTC | CASSLGAAEQYF
TRBJ2-7 | TRBD1 | NA | TRBV5-1 | TGCGCCAGCAGCTTTGGGGACAGTAGCTCCTACGAGCAGTACTTC | CASSFGDSSSYEQYF
TRBJ1-4 | NA | NA | TRBV19 | TGTGCCAGTAGTCTTCAGGGATCCCCTGAAAAACTGTTTTTT | CASSLQGSPEKLFF
TRBJ2-3 | TRBD2 | NA | TRBV7-2 | TGTGCCAGCAGCTTAGTACTAGCGGGGCTCACAGATACGCAGTATTTT | CASSLVLAGLTDTQYF
TRBJ2-1 | NA | once | TRBV12-5 | TGTGCTAGTGGTTTGAGGCAGGGGCGTGAGCAGTTCTTC | CASGLRQGREQFF
TRBJ2-5 | NA | NA | TRBV4-1 | TGCGCCAGCAGCCAAGGGGGTGGGAAAGAGACCCAGTACTTC | CASSQGGGKETQYF
TRBJ2-1 | NA | few | TRBV14 | TGTGCCAGCAGCCAAGGCGGAGGGGTGGTTGAGCAGTTCTTC | CASSQGGGVVEQFF
TRBJ1-1 | NA | NA | TRBV29-1 | TGCAGCGTTGAAGTAGCAAGGGCTACTGAAGCTTTCTTT | CSVEVARATEAFF
TRBJ1-4 | NA | few | TRBV4-2 | TGTGCCAGCAGCGGGGGGGCTGGTAATGAAAAACTGTTTTTT | CASSGGAGNEKLFF
TRBJ2-7 | TRBD1 | NA | TRBV19 | TGTGCCAGTATAAGGACAGGGTTCTCCGAGCAGTACTTC | CASIRTGFSEQYF
TRBJ1-5 | TRBD1 | NA | TRBV19 | TGTGCCAGTAGTACAGGGGGCGACCAGCCCCAGCATTTT | CASSTGGDQPQHF
TRBJ2-7 | NA | once | TRBV7-2 | TGTGCCAGCAGCTTAGGGGCTAGAGGGCCCTACGAGCAGTACTTC | CASSLGARGPYEQYF
TRBJ2-5 | NA | few | TRBV9 | TGTGCCAGCAGCGTGTCTTGGCAGCAAGAGACCCAGTACTTC | CASSVSWQQETQYF
TRBJ2-2 | NA | once | TRBV9 | TGTGCCAGCAGCGTAAACACCGGGGAGCTGTTTTTT | CASSVNTGELFF
TRBJ1-1 | TRBD1 | NA | TRBV6-1 | TGTGCCAGCAGTGCAGGACAGGGGGGAGACACTGAAGCTTTCTTT | CASSAGQGGDTEAFF